Listed below are T cell receptor beta chains from one sample, sequenced in a study of CD8 T cells in ankylosing spondylitis. TCRdb reprocessed the 5' RACE reads with MiXCR, giving one entry per CDR3 protein. Of around 230,000 distinct CDR3 sequences listed, around 7.8% are singletons. Sequencing was performed on blood, either unsorted or a sorted T cell fraction (not recorded which). The receptors derive from a male donor with ankylosing spondylitis or in good health (not recorded which). The CDR3 runs from the conserved cysteine through the conserved F or W. Fields, in order: clone size, J gene, D gene, V gene, CDR3 DNA, CDR3 protein. The D gene is left open where the match is weak. A clone size is listed for some rows: how often the clone was seen (once, few, many), or a class if it is expanded.

clone size: many
J gene: TRBJ2-1
D gene: -
V gene: TRBV7-6
CDR3 DNA: TGTGCCAGCAGCTTAGAACTAGTAGTGAGTCACAATGAGCAGTTCTTC
CDR3 protein: CASSLELVVSHNEQFF

clone size: -
J gene: TRBJ1-1
D gene: -
V gene: TRBV10-3
CDR3 DNA: TGTGCCATCAGTTCCGGGGACACGCTTAACACTGAAGCTTTCTTT
CDR3 protein: CAISSGDTLNTEAFF

clone size: many
J gene: TRBJ2-1
D gene: -
V gene: TRBV5-6
CDR3 DNA: TGTGCCAGCAGCCAGACTCACAATGAGCAGTTCTTC
CDR3 protein: CASSQTHNEQFF

clone size: many
J gene: TRBJ1-1
D gene: -
V gene: TRBV20-1
CDR3 DNA: TGCAGTGCCCCCGGAGATGGGGCAGGGGCTTTCTTT
CDR3 protein: CSAPGDGAGAFF

clone size: -
J gene: TRBJ2-4
D gene: -
V gene: TRBV5-1
CDR3 DNA: TGCGCCAGCATGCCGTTAGCCAAAAACATTCAGTACTTC
CDR3 protein: CASMPLAKNIQYF

clone size: many
J gene: TRBJ1-6
D gene: TRBD1
V gene: TRBV5-1
CDR3 DNA: TGCGCCAGCAGCTTGGGGGACAGGGATAATTCACCCCTCCACTTT
CDR3 protein: CASSLGDRDNSPLHF

clone size: -
J gene: TRBJ2-5
D gene: -
V gene: TRBV2
CDR3 DNA: TGTGCCAGCACAGGGCACCAAGAGACCCAGTACTTC
CDR3 protein: CASTGHQETQYF

clone size: many
J gene: TRBJ2-1
D gene: TRBD2
V gene: TRBV30
CDR3 DNA: TGTGCCTGCCAAACTAGCGGGAGTTTCAATGAGCAGTTCTTC
CDR3 protein: CACQTSGSFNEQFF

clone size: many
J gene: TRBJ2-7
D gene: -
V gene: TRBV2
CDR3 DNA: TGTGCCAGGGCGGACCCACATTCCAACGAGCAGTACTTC
CDR3 protein: CARADPHSNEQYF

clone size: many
J gene: TRBJ1-3
D gene: -
V gene: TRBV6-1
CDR3 DNA: TGTGCCAGCAGTGAATCGGGGAAGTCTGGAAACACCATATATTTT
CDR3 protein: CASSESGKSGNTIYF

clone size: few
J gene: TRBJ1-1
D gene: -
V gene: TRBV7-9
CDR3 DNA: TGTGCCAGCAGCTTAGTAGGTGCGGGGGCTAACACTGAAGCTTTCTTT
CDR3 protein: CASSLVGAGANTEAFF

clone size: -
J gene: TRBJ1-1
D gene: TRBD1
V gene: TRBV13
CDR3 DNA: TGTGCCAGCAGCTTAGGGGCAGGGGGCGCCCAGGGGGAAGCTTTCTTT
CDR3 protein: CASSLGAGGAQGEAFF

clone size: few
J gene: TRBJ1-2
D gene: TRBD1
V gene: TRBV19
CDR3 DNA: TGTGCCAGTAGTATAAGGGGACAGGCACCAGGCTACACCTTC
CDR3 protein: CASSIRGQAPGYTF

clone size: many
J gene: TRBJ2-7
D gene: TRBD2
V gene: TRBV9
CDR3 DNA: TGTGCCAGCAGCGTAGACCCGGGACTAGCGGGAGGCGAGCAGTACTTC
CDR3 protein: CASSVDPGLAGGEQYF

clone size: -
J gene: TRBJ1-6
D gene: -
V gene: TRBV6-5
CDR3 DNA: TGTGCCAGCAGTTACTCGTCGACGGAAGTATATAATTCACCCCTCCACTTT
CDR3 protein: CASSYSSTEVYNSPLHF

clone size: few
J gene: TRBJ2-5
D gene: -
V gene: TRBV12-3/TRBV12-4
CDR3 DNA: TGTGCCAGCAGTTCATGGACAGCCTCGGAGGGTGAGACCCAGTACTTC
CDR3 protein: CASSSWTASEGETQYF

clone size: many
J gene: TRBJ1-1
D gene: TRBD1
V gene: TRBV7-9
CDR3 DNA: TGTGCCAGCAGCAAGGACAGGGTGCTGAACACTGAAGCTTTCTTT
CDR3 protein: CASSKDRVLNTEAFF

clone size: many
J gene: TRBJ2-1
D gene: -
V gene: TRBV15
CDR3 DNA: TGTGCCACCAGCAGCACGAGTTTCATGCAGTTCTTC
CDR3 protein: CATSSTSFMQFF

clone size: -
J gene: TRBJ2-7
D gene: TRBD1
V gene: TRBV20-1
CDR3 DNA: TGCAGTGCCCCTGACAGGGGGATGATCTACGAGCAGTACTTC
CDR3 protein: CSAPDRGMIYEQYF

clone size: few
J gene: TRBJ2-2
D gene: TRBD2
V gene: TRBV20-1
CDR3 DNA: TGCAGTGCTCAAAGCGGGAGGGCCGGGGAGCTGTTTTTT
CDR3 protein: CSAQSGRAGELFF

clone size: many
J gene: TRBJ1-6
D gene: -
V gene: TRBV5-1
CDR3 DNA: TGCGCCAGCAGCTTGATTGGGGACCATAATTCACCCCTCCACTTT
CDR3 protein: CASSLIGDHNSPLHF

clone size: -
J gene: TRBJ1-1
D gene: -
V gene: TRBV4-1
CDR3 DNA: TGTGCCAGCAGCCCGGGACACCCCAGCACTGAAGCTTTCTTT
CDR3 protein: CASSPGHPSTEAFF

clone size: -
J gene: TRBJ2-5
D gene: -
V gene: TRBV7-7
CDR3 DNA: TGTGCTAGCAGCTCGACAAACGTCCAGGGTGGGACCCAGTACTTC
CDR3 protein: CASSSTNVQGGTQYF

clone size: many
J gene: TRBJ2-2
D gene: -
V gene: TRBV27
CDR3 DNA: TGTGCCAGCAGTTTCGCAGGGAACACCGGGGAGCTGTTTTTT
CDR3 protein: CASSFAGNTGELFF

clone size: many
J gene: TRBJ1-2
D gene: -
V gene: TRBV7-3
CDR3 DNA: TGTGCCAGCAGCTCCAATGGTGGGGATGGCTACACCTTC
CDR3 protein: CASSSNGGDGYTF

clone size: many
J gene: TRBJ2-7
D gene: TRBD1
V gene: TRBV11-3
CDR3 DNA: TGTGCCAGCAGCTTAGGTGGCGGGACAGGACCTTACGAGCAGTACTTC
CDR3 protein: CASSLGGGTGPYEQYF

clone size: few
J gene: TRBJ2-4
D gene: -
V gene: TRBV7-2
CDR3 DNA: TGTGCCAGCAGCCCCACCCCTACGTCTCGAAACATTCAGTACTTC
CDR3 protein: CASSPTPTSRNIQYF

clone size: many
J gene: TRBJ1-1
D gene: -
V gene: TRBV7-9
CDR3 DNA: TGTGCCAGCAGCTTGTCCGGACAGTCTCCGCAAGCTTTCTTT
CDR3 protein: CASSLSGQSPQAFF

clone size: many
J gene: TRBJ2-1
D gene: TRBD1
V gene: TRBV7-2
CDR3 DNA: TGTGCCAGCAGCCCCCAGGGGGCCGGGAACAATGAGCAGTTCTTC
CDR3 protein: CASSPQGAGNNEQFF

clone size: few
J gene: TRBJ2-7
D gene: TRBD1
V gene: TRBV3-1
CDR3 DNA: TGTGCCAGCAGCCCAACCGGGACAGGGGTGAGCGAGCAGTACTTC
CDR3 protein: CASSPTGTGVSEQYF

clone size: many
J gene: TRBJ1-1
D gene: -
V gene: TRBV5-6
CDR3 DNA: TGTGCCAGCAGGAAGACGGGGAACACTGAAGCTTTCTTT
CDR3 protein: CASRKTGNTEAFF

clone size: few
J gene: TRBJ1-1
D gene: TRBD1
V gene: TRBV20-1
CDR3 DNA: TGCAGTGCTAGCGGGACAGGGTCGGACACTGAAGCTTTCTTT
CDR3 protein: CSASGTGSDTEAFF